These T cell receptor delta chains were read from a single sample in a study of human gamma delta and Vdelta1 T cells. Antigens for these TCRs are unknown. TCRdb reanalysed the PCR reads via CATT. Of over 10,000 delta-chain clones in the sample, roughly 53% were seen once. The specimen was Vdelta1 gamma-delta T cells from blood grown in culture (DOT cells). The receptors here all came from a human donor in good health. The CDR3 runs from the conserved cysteine through the conserved F or W. The D gene is left open where the match is weak. Size tells how often a clone was seen (once, few, many) or the class of an expanded clone, and some rows leave it out.

D gene | J gene | V gene | CDR3 length | clone size | CDR3 DNA | CDR3 protein
NA | TRDJ1 | TRDV1 | 25 | once | TGTGCTCTCGGGGAAAAGGTGCTCTGTCTCACGGGAGAACTGTGGGGGGACCCGTACACCGATAAACTCATCTTT | CALGEKVLCLTGELWGDPYTDKLIF
TRDD3 | TRDJ1 | TRDV1 | 22 | once | TGTGCTCTTGGGGAATCCCGGCCTTCCGACGACTTTGTACTGGGGGGGGGCGATAAACTCATCTTT | CALGESRPSDDFVLGGGDKLIF
NA | TRDJ1 | TRDV1 | 15 | NA | TGTGCTCTTGGGGAACGCTTGATACAGAGCGATAAACTCATCTTT | CALGERLIQSDKLIF
TRDD3 | TRDJ1 | TRDV2 | 22 | NA | TGTGCCTGTGACCACCTCGGTGCGGGTGACTGGGGGATACGCTCCCACACCGATAAACTCATCTTT | CACDHLGAGDWGIRSHTDKLIF
NA | TRDJ1 | TRDV1 | 17 | NA | TGTGCTCTTGGGGAACTACGGGGGACCGGTAGTACCGATAAACTCATCTTT | CALGELRGTGSTDKLIF
NA | TRDJ1 | TRDV1 | 14 | NA | TGTGCTCTTGGGGACCCCCAGTCCACCGATAAACTCATCTTT | CALGDPQSTDKLIF
TRDD3 | TRDJ4 | TRDV1 | 15 | NA | TGTGCTCTTGGGGGTTCTGGGGGATACGCCAGACCCCTGATCTTT | CALGGSGGYARPLIF
TRDD3 | TRDJ1 | TRDV1 | 19 | NA | TGTGCTCTTGGGGATCACTTACTTCAACTGGGGGCCGCCACCGATAAACTCATCTTT | CALGDHLLQLGAATDKLIF
NA | TRDJ1 | TRDV1 | 22 | NA | TGTGCTCTTGGGGAACTAGCCTTTCCTACGTATGACTGGGGGCCGTACACCGATAAACTCATCTTT | CALGELAFPTYDWGPYTDKLIF
NA | TRDJ1 | TRDV1 | 18 | NA | TGTGCTCTTGGGGATCCATTCCCCCACCCGGAGTATGAAATGGGACTCATCTTT | CALGDPFPHPEYEMGLIF
TRDD3 | TRDJ1 | TRDV1 | 19 | few | TGTGCTCTTGGAGTAGGTAGTCCCCAACGCGTACTGGGGGATACTGGGCTCATCTTT | CALGVGSPQRVLGDTGLIF
NA | TRDJ1 | TRDV1 | 14 | NA | TGTGCTCTTGGGGAAGTGGGATTAACCGATAAACTCATCTTT | CALGEVGLTDKLIF
TRDD3 | TRDJ1 | TRDV1 | 22 | NA | TGTGCTCTTGGGGAATTGCGGCTTCTTAAGACCCTACTGGGGGATCACACCGATAAACTCATCTTT | CALGELRLLKTLLGDHTDKLIF
TRDD3 | TRDJ2 | TRDV1 | 23 | NA | TGTGCTCTTGGGGAACGTCGGGGGAAGGGGCCTGGGGGATACTTTGCTTTGACAGCACAACTCTTCTTT | CALGERRGKGPGGYFALTAQLFF
NA | TRDJ2 | TRDV1 | 16 | NA | TGTGCTCTTGGGAACTTCCCCCCAAGGGTGACAGCACAACTCTTCTTT | CALGNFPPRVTAQLFF
NA | TRDJ1 | TRDV1 | 18 | NA | TGTGCTCTTGGGGAATGCCCTACTAGGACTGGAGACACCGATAAACTCATCTTT | CALGECPTRTGDTDKLIF
TRDD3 | TRDJ1 | TRDV1 | 18 | NA | TGTGCTCTTGGGGAACTTAGGAAACTGGGGATCTACACCGATAAACTCATCTTT | CALGELRKLGIYTDKLIF
TRDD3 | TRDJ2 | TRDV1 | 20 | NA | TGTGCTCTTGGGGAACTTGGGTCCCCGGGGGATACTCATGTGACAGCACAACTCTTCTTT | CALGELGSPGDTHVTAQLFF
NA | TRDJ1 | TRDV1 | 20 | NA | TGTGCTCTTGGGGAACTCCCGCCTATGCAAACCTCTAGACCGGATTTTAGACTCATCTTT | CALGELPPMQTSRPDFRLIF
TRDD2 | TRDJ1 | TRDV1 | 19 | NA | TGTGCTCTTGGGGAACTAACCTTCCTACGTTCCGGGGACACCGATAAACTCATCTTT | CALGELTFLRSGDTDKLIF
TRDD3 | TRDJ1 | TRDV1 | 23 | once | TGTGCTCTTGGGGAACTCTCCCCGAACCCCGTTAGAACTGGGGGATATAGGACCGATAAACTCATCTTT | CALGELSPNPVRTGGYRTDKLIF
NA | TRDJ1 | TRDV1 | 20 | NA | TGTGCTCTTGGGGAACTTTGGTTCGACCCGTACTCCAAATACACCGATAAACTCATCTTT | CALGELWFDPYSKYTDKLIF
NA | TRDJ1 | TRDV1 | 22 | NA | TGTGCTCTTGGGGGAACTCCACTTCCCCACCCGGGGACCCGGACACACACCGATAAACTCATCTTT | CALGGTPLPHPGTRTHTDKLIF
NA | TRDJ1 | TRDV1 | 19 | few | TGTGCTCTTGGGGGTGTCCTACGCCTGGGGATCCCGTACACCGATAAACTCATCTTT | CALGGVLRLGIPYTDKLIF
NA | TRDJ1 | TRDV1 | 19 | few | TGTGCTCTTGGGGAGCGGATTTCCTACGGGGATACCGACACCGATAAACTCATCTTT | CALGERISYGDTDTDKLIF